The 10 T cell receptor beta chains below were found in one sample sequenced in a study of OX40 agonist ivuxolimab in advanced cancers. Some clones are missing from TCRdb's copy, which holds only in-frame ones; the method was immunoSEQ multiplex PCR. The sample records more than 60,000 clones, around 83% being singletons. This material consisted of CD4+ or CD8+ T cells sorted from blood, taken in a trial of the OX40 agonist ivuxolimab. The receptors shown here come from an adult with an advanced solid tumor such as melanoma, head and neck, liver or kidney cancer.

This clone was counted once. One junction end does not reproduce the germline sequence, and a read error may be involved. The rearrangement uses TRBV4-3 and TRBJ2-2; 7 nucleotides align to TRBD2. The CDR3 spans 16 residues. Germline V gives CDR1 LGHNA, CDR2 YSLEER. As DNA, the CDR3 is TGCGCCAGCAGCCAAGATGCAGGGACTAACACCGGGGATCTGTTTTTT. As protein: CASSQDAGTNTGDLFF.

This chain uses TRBV23-1 with TRBJ2-1; 7 nucleotides align to TRBD2. TRBV23-1 is sorted into the ORF group, with uncertain function. The junction had 8 bases not matched to a gene; V was cut back by 6 bases and J by 0 bases. This CDR3 comprises 16 residues. The chain's CDR3 is CASRPLRGSSYNEQFF. Written as DNA, the CDR3 is TGCGCCAGCAGACCGCTCCGCGGGAGCTCCTACAATGAGCAGTTCTTC.

J is TRBJ2-3 and V is TRBV6-5; TRBD1 agrees at 9 bases. The CDR3 contains 15 residues. The V gene's germline CDR1 is MNHEY and CDR2 SVGAGI. J was trimmed by 3 bases and V by 5 bases; bases with no gene match: 6. The DNA for the CDR3 is TGTGCCAGCAGTCGACAGGGGGTACCGACAGATACGCAGTATTTT. As protein: CASSRQGVPTDTQYF.

V usage is TRBV5-6 and J usage is TRBJ2-7; tentatively, D is TRBD2 (5 bases). The germline CDR1 and CDR2 sequences are SGHDT and YYEEEE. Trimming cost V 0 bases and J 2 bases, with 12 bases left between them. CDR3 size: 15 residues. Here the CDR3 DNA reads TGTGCCAGCAGCTTGGGGAGCGGCGGGCCCTACGAGCAGTACTTC. Translating gives CASSLGSGGPYEQYF.

This chain links TRBV10-2 with TRBJ2-3; D is perhaps TRBD2 (6 bases). The CDR3 is 17 amino acids. V was trimmed by 0 bases and J by 3 bases, leaving 16 bases between them. The germline V gene has CDR1 WSHSY and CDR2 SAAADI. Here the CDR3 DNA reads TGCGCCAGCAGTGAGTCGGGAATAGCGGAACGGACAGATACGCAGTATTTT. Protein sequence: CASSESGIAERTDTQYF.

This chain links TRBV29-1 with TRBJ1-1, with TRBD1 identical over 10 bases. This CDR3 has 12 amino acids. Germline V gives CDR1 SQVTM, CDR2 ANQGSEA. Trimming removed 6 bases from V and 10 bases from J; junction bases left unmatched: 8. The CDR3 DNA is TGCAGCGTCTTGACAGGGGGCGAAGGAGCTTTCTTT. Protein product: CSVLTGGEGAFF.

This sequence joins TRBV7-2 and TRBJ1-4; 7 bases map to TRBD1. CDR1 is SGHTA and CDR2 is FQGNSA in the germline V gene. The V gene end was trimmed by 1 base and the J gene end by 7 bases; junction bases not matched to a gene: 6. The CDR3 runs to 15 residues. CDR3 region: CASSLDSRDSEKLFF. CDR3 DNA sequence: TGTGCCAGCAGCTTAGATTCCCGGGACAGTGAAAAACTGTTTTTT.

The chain joins TRBV5-4 to TRBJ2-3; possible D gene TRBD2, 5 bases. V was clipped by 3 bases and J by 0 bases, with 11 bases between them. Per germline, CDR1 SGHNT and CDR2 YYREEE (reference sequence). The CDR3 sequence is 15 residues long. CDR3 sequence: CASSSDSISTDTQYF. The CDR3 region has the DNA TGTGCCAGCAGCTCGGACTCGATCAGCACAGATACGCAGTATTTT.

The V call is TRBV5-4, the J call TRBJ2-1, with D unclear. Germline V CDR1 and CDR2: SGHNT, YYREEE (reference sequence). V was shortened by 0 bases and J by 3 bases, with 10 bases between the two germline ends. This CDR3 is built from 15 residues. Written as DNA, the CDR3 is TGTGCCAGCAGCTTGGTGGTGGGCAGCTACAATGAGCAGTTCTTC. As protein: CASSLVVGSYNEQFF.

The rearrangement uses TRBV28 and TRBJ1-6, with D unresolved. V was clipped by 5 bases and J by 10 bases, with 18 bases between them. Per the germline V gene, CDR1 is MDHEN and CDR2 is SYDVKM. This CDR3 is built from 15 residues. The CDR3 here is CASSPYGRVGSPLHF. The CDR3 region has the DNA TGTGCCAGCAGTCCGTACGGGCGCGTTGGGTCACCCCTCCACTTT. Full variable domain (rest looked up from reference TRBV28 and TRBJ1-6): DVKVTQSSRYLVKRTGEKVFLECVQDMDHENMFWYRQDPGLGLRLIYFSYDVKMKEKGDIPEGYSVSREKKERFSLILESASTNQTSMYLCASSPYGRVGSPLHFGNGTRLTVT.